The clone carrying this T cell receptor (beta chain) was detected only a few times. No antigen is known for it. This CDR3 spans 13 amino acids. V gave up 0 bases and J gave up 6 bases, with 7 bases separating them. Germline assignment: CDR1 ENHRY and CDR2 SYGVKD. This record comes from a study of CD8 T cells in ankylosing spondylitis. The study, taken as a whole, reports: Several of the motif variants were reported before in synovial fluid and blood from reactive arthritis. With a CD8+ phenotype, disease-linked clones were relatively rare in peripheral blood.

Quantitative barcoded 5'-RACE was used to prepare TCR beta libraries. In TCRdb, the 5' RACE reads were re-called with MiXCR into one record per CDR3 protein. The data show just over 150,000 distinct CDR3 sequences, approximately 20% seen once. Specimen: blood, either unsorted or a sorted T cell fraction (not recorded which). The chain recombines TRBV10-3 with TRBJ2-3, with no clear D. This TCR came from a male donor with ankylosing spondylitis or in good health (not recorded which). This chain's CDR3 is CAISESPLDTQYF. The DNA for the CDR3 is TGTGCCATCAGTGAGTCGCCCCTCGATACGCAGTATTTT.